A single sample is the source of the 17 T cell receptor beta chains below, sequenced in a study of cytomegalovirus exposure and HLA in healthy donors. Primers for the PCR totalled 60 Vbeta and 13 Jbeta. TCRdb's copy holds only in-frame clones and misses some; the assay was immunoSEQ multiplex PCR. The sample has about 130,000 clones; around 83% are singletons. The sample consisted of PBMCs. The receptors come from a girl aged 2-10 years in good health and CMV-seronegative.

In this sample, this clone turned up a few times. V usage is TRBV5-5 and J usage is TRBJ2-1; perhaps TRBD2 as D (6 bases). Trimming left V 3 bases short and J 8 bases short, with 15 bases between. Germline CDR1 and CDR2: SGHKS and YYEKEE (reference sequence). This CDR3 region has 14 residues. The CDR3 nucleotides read TGTGCCAGCAGCTCTGAGCGGGTTTACGATGAGCAGTTCTTC. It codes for CASSSERVYDEQFF.

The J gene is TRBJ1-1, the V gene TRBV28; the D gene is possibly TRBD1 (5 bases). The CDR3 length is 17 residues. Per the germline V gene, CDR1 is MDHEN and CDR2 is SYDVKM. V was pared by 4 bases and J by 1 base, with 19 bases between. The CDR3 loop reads CASSSPGVAGRNTEAFF. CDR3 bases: TGTGCCAGCAGTTCCCCTGGGGTCGCAGGGCGGAACACTGAAGCTTTCTTT.

Written as DNA, the CDR3 is TGTGCCAGTGGGGGGATTAATGAAAAACTGTTTTTT. Protein: CASGGINEKLFF. The J gene is TRBJ1-4, the V gene TRBV28; D perhaps matches TRBD1 (5 bases). Looked up from germline, CDR1 is MDHEN and CDR2 is SYDVKM. The CDR3 runs 12 residues. V lost 9 bases and J lost 4, with 9 bases in between. The whole variable domain, remainder taken from reference TRBV28 and TRBJ1-4, is DVKVTQSSRYLVKRTGEKVFLECVQDMDHENMFWYRQDPGLGLRLIYFSYDVKMKEKGDIPEGYSVSREKKERFSLILESASTNQTSMYLCASGGINEKLFFGSGTQLSVL.

CDR3 DNA: TGTGCCAGCAGTTTCGGGACTAGCGGACGCTACGAGCAGTACTTC. Translating it yields CASSFGTSGRYEQYF. The chain is built from TRBV27 and TRBJ2-7; 11 bases align to TRBD2. The CDR3 has 15 residues. With 3 bases clipped from V and 3 bases from J, the junction kept 4 bases outside the gene matches. The germline V gene has CDR1 MNHEY and CDR2 SMNVEV (reference sequence).

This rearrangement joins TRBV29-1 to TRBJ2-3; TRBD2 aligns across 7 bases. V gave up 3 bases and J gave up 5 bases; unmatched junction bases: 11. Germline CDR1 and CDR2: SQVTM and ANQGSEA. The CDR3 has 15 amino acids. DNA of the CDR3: TGCAGCGTTGACTCAAGCGGGGCGTGGGGAGATACGCAGTATTTT. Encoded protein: CSVDSSGAWGDTQYF.

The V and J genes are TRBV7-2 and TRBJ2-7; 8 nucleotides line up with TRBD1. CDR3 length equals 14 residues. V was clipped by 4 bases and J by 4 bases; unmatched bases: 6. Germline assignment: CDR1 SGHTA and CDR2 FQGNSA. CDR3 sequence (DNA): TGTGCCAGCAGCTCGGCCGGGACAGGATACGAGCAGTACTTC. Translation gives CASSSAGTGYEQYF.

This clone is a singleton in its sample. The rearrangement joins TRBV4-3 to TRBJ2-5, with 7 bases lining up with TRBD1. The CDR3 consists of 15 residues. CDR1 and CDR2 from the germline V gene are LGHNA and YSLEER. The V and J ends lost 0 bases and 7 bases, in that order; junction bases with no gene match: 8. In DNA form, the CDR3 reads TGCGCCAGCAGCCAAGATCGTTCTTACAGGGGGACCCAGTACTTC. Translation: CASSQDRSYRGTQYF.

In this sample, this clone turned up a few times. The CDR3 coding sequence is TGTGCCAGCAGTGGGGGACTAGCGGAATCGGATGAGCAGTTCTTC. Translation gives CASSGGLAESDEQFF. V gene TRBV6-1 combines with J gene TRBJ2-1; 11 positions match TRBD2. J was trimmed by 8 bases and V by 4 bases; bases with no gene match: 7. Germline loops: CDR1 MNHNS, CDR2 SASEGT. The CDR3 contains 15 residues.

The CDR3 nucleotides read TGTGCCAGCAGTCCCGACAGGGGAGACGAGCAGTACTTC. Protein product: CASSPDRGDEQYF. V is TRBV7-9 and J is TRBJ2-7; 8 bases are a match to TRBD1. Per germline, CDR1 SEHNR and CDR2 FQNEAQ (reference sequence). V was clipped by 6 bases and J by 5 bases; unmatched bases: 6. This CDR3 contains 13 residues. Based on the CDR3 plus reference TRBV7-9 and TRBJ2-7, the full variable domain is DTGVSQNPRHKITKRGQNVTFRCDPISEHNRLYWYRQTLGQGPEFLTYFQNEAQLEKSRLLSDRFSAERPKGSFSTLEIQRTEQGDSAMYLCASSPDRGDEQYFGPGTRLTVT.

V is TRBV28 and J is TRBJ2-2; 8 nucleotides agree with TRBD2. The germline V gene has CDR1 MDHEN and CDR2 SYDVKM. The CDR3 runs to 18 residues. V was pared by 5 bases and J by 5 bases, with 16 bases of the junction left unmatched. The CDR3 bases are TGTGCCAGCAGTCCCTATTTCTCCGGGACTAGTGGAACCGGGGAGCTGTTTTTT. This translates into CASSPYFSGTSGTGELFF.

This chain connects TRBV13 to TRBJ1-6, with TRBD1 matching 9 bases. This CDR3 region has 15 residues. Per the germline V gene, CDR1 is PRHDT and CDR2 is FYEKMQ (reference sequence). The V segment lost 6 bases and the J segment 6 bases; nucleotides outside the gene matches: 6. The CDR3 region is CASSRAGQGNSPLHF. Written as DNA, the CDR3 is TGTGCCAGCAGTCGCGCGGGACAGGGTAATTCACCCCTCCACTTT.

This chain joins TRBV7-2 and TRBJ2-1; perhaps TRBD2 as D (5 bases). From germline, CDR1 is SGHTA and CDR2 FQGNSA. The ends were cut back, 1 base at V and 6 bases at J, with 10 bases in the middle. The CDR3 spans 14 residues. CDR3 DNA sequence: TGTGCCAGCAGCTTAGACTACGGAGGCAATGAGCAGTTCTTC. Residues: CASSLDYGGNEQFF.

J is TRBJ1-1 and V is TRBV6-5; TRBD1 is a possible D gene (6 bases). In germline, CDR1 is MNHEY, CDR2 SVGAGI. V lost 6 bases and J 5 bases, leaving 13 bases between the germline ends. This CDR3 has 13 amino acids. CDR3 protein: CASRPQGFTEAFF. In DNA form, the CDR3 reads TGTGCCAGCAGACCCCAGGGGTTTACTGAAGCTTTCTTT.

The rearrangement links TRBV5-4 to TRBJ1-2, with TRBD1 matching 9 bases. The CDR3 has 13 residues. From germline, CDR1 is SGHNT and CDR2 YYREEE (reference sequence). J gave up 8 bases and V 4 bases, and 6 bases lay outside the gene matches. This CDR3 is CASSPTGGMGYTF. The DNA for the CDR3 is TGTGCCAGCAGCCCGACAGGGGGTATGGGCTACACCTTC.

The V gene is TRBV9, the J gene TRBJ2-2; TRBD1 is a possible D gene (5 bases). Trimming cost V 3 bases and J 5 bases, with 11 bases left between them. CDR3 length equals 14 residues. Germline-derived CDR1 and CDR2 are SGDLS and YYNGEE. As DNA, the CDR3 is TGTGCCAGCAGCGCCAGATCAGGGACCGGGGAGCTGTTTTTT. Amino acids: CASSARSGTGELFF.

The DNA for the CDR3 is TGTGCCAGCGGACAGATGAACACTGAAGCTTTCTTT. It codes for CASGQMNTEAFF. V gene TRBV28 combines with J gene TRBJ1-1; TRBD1 is a possible D gene (6 bases). Looked up from germline, CDR1 is MDHEN and CDR2 is SYDVKM. The V gene lost 8 bases and the J gene lost 0 bases, with 7 bases spanning the gap. This CDR3 is 12 amino acids long.

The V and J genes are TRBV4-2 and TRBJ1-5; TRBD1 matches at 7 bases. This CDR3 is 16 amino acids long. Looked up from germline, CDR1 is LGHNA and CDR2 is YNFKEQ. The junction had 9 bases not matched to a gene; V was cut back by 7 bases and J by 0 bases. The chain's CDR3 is CASKWGTEDSNQPQHF. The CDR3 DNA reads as TGTGCCAGCAAATGGGGGACAGAAGATAGCAATCAGCCCCAGCATTTT.